This is a list of T cell receptor beta chains from one sample in a study of cytomegalovirus exposure and HLA in healthy donors. Sequencing used immunoSEQ multiplex PCR; TCRdb keeps in-frame clones, though not all of them. The profile covers some 170,000 clones, with approximately 86% appearing a single time and 7.2% taken by the ten largest. The specimen was PBMCs. The receptors originated from a man younger than 45 in good health and CMV-seropositive. Each CDR3 is given with its conserved first and last residue. Fields, in order: V gene, clone size, CDR3 protein. Clone size is stated in some rows and not others, as once, few, many or a class when expanded.

TRBV6-5 | NA | CASSNGNEQFF
TRBV5-1 | NA | CASSSAPGQGGEQYF
TRBV5-1 | NA | CASSLVSWTSTDTQYF
TRBV7-3 | few | CASSLTGQGKPYNEQFF
TRBV28 | few | CASSLSGVNTEAFF
TRBV6-6 | once | CASNLGQGIWNIQYF
TRBV5-4 | NA | CASSSRDRGSGANVLTF
TRBV5-4 | NA | CASSSQGASYGYTF
TRBV28 | NA | CASSIQGREQYF
TRBV7-3 | NA | CASSLGTDTEAFF
TRBV7-9 | NA | CASSSTGVNNQPQHF